This entry lists 25 T cell receptor beta chains sequenced from one sample in a study of shared clonotypes between healthy human individuals. Naive CD8 isolation took CD45RO-negative cells positively selected for CCR7 and excluded terminally differentiated effector memory CD45RA+ cells. Profiling relied on immunoSEQ multiplex PCR, and the TCRdb table lists in-frame clones only, not all of them. The data show a few million clones, over 85% seen once. Sequenced input: naive CD8+ T cells from PBMCs. The receptors were gathered from a man aged 18 to 30 in good health. Some clones in this sample may be carry-over from other donors' samples.

The CDR3 nucleotides are TGTGCCAGCAGCGAAAGCGGGAGCTCCTACGAGCAGTACTTC. It codes for CASSESGSSYEQYF. The chain has TRBV7-3 and TRBJ2-7; 8 nucleotides agree with TRBD2. Trimming cost V 5 bases and J 0 bases; bases outside gene matches: 3. Germline V gene sequence: CDR1 SGHTA, CDR2 FQGTGA. The CDR3 contains 14 residues.

The J gene is TRBJ1-2, the V gene TRBV4-3; 7 bases map to TRBD1. With 4 bases clipped from V and 5 bases from J, the junction kept 13 bases outside the gene matches. The length of the CDR3 is 16 residues. Germline V gene data show CDR1 as LGHNA and CDR2 as YSLEER. CDR3 DNA sequence: TGCGCCAGCAGCCCGGGAAGGTCAGGGGGGCCGTATGGCTACACCTTC. It codes for CASSPGRSGGPYGYTF.

The chain has TRBV28 and TRBJ2-7; D remains ambiguous. The CDR3 consists of 17 residues. V lost 3 bases, J lost 0 bases, and 18 bases lay in between. Germline V gene sequence: CDR1 MDHEN, CDR2 SYDVKM. In DNA form, the CDR3 reads TGTGCCAGCAGTTTCCAAACCGACAAGTACTACTCCTACGAGCAGTACTTC. It codes for CASSFQTDKYYSYEQYF.

With regard to this clone: This sample includes further DNA sequences coding for the same CDR3. The genes are TRBV11-2 and TRBJ2-5, with D uncertain. Germline V gene data show CDR1 as SGHAT and CDR2 as FQNNGV. Trimming shortened V by 5 bases and J by 3 bases, and 10 bases separated the two germline ends. CDR3 size: 13 residues. The CDR3 region has the DNA TGTGCCAGCAGCCTTCTCCCTGAAGAGACCCAGTACTTC. Protein product: CASSLLPEETQYF.

The V and J genes are TRBV27 and TRBJ1-6, with 10 nucleotides matching TRBD1. The CDR3 covers 14 residues. CDR1 is MNHEY, CDR2 SMNVEV, per germline (reference sequence). V lost 0 bases and J lost 16; bases outside the gene matches: 6. CDR3 loop: CASSLSFRGQGLHF. DNA for the CDR3: TGTGCCAGCAGTTTATCGTTTCGGGGACAGGGGCTCCACTTT.

CDR3 in DNA: TGTGCCAGCAGCCAAGAGCTAGCGGGCCGCTCCTACAATGAGCAGTTCTTC. It specifies CASSQELAGRSYNEQFF. The chain uses TRBV4-2 and TRBJ2-1; 8 bases agree with TRBD2. Per the germline V gene, CDR1 is LGHNA and CDR2 is YNFKEQ. The V gene end was trimmed by 0 bases and the J gene end by 0 bases; junction bases not matched to a gene: 4. CDR3 size: 17 residues.

V is TRBV27 and J is TRBJ1-5; the D is unclear. V lost 6 bases and J lost 5, with 14 bases in between. CDR3 length: 14 residues. The V gene's germline CDR1 is MNHEY and CDR2 SMNVEV (reference sequence). The CDR3 here is CASRAGTVYQPQHF. CDR3 nucleotide sequence: TGTGCCAGCAGAGCAGGAACGGTTTATCAGCCCCAGCATTTT.

J is TRBJ2-1 and V is TRBV4-1; TRBD1 is a possible D gene (6 bases). The germline gives CDR1 MGHRA, CDR2 YSYEKL. V shed 1 base and J shed 6 bases, with 16 bases lying between them. The CDR3 sequence is 16 residues long. CDR3 nucleotide sequence: TGCGCCAGCAGCCAAGGCGTTTGGGACATAGGCAATGAGCAGTTCTTC. This translates into CASSQGVWDIGNEQFF.

This chain connects TRBV25-1 to TRBJ2-5, with a possible D match to TRBD2 (5 bases). V was pared by 4 bases and J by 0 bases, with 9 bases between. Germline-derived CDR1 and CDR2 are MGHDK and SYGVNS. The CDR3 consists of 14 residues. The CDR3 coding sequence is TGTGCCAGCAGTGTACGAGGGTACCAAGAGACCCAGTACTTC. It yields the protein CASSVRGYQETQYF.

CDR3 residues: CASSQEDPREVYYEQYF. The CDR3 DNA follows: TGTGCCAGCAGCCAAGAGGATCCGCGGGAGGTTTACTACGAGCAGTACTTC. This chain links TRBV14 with TRBJ2-7; 8 nucleotides match TRBD2. The ends lost 0 bases at V and 3 bases at J; junction bases unmatched: 10. Germline V gene lookup returns CDR1 SGHDN and CDR2 FVKESK. The CDR3 length is 17 residues. Looking up the rest from reference TRBV14 and TRBJ2-7 gives the full variable domain: EAGVTQFPSHSVIEKGQTVTLRCDPISGHDNLYWYRRVMGKEIKFLLHFVKESKQDESGMPNNRFLAERTGGTYSTLKVQPAELEDSGVYFCASSQEDPREVYYEQYFGPGTRLTVT.

This chain uses TRBV9 with TRBJ2-2, with TRBD2 identical over 8 bases. Germline trimming cut 2 bases from V and 5 bases from J; bases unmatched to any gene: 8. CDR1 SGDLS and CDR2 YYNGEE come from the germline V gene. This CDR3 spans 16 amino acids. CDR3 amino acids: CASSVSREVNTGELFF. CDR3 sequence (DNA): TGTGCCAGCAGCGTGTCGCGGGAGGTTAATACCGGGGAGCTGTTTTTT.

The chain couples TRBV2 to TRBJ2-7, with TRBD2 identical over 12 bases. The germline V gene encodes CDR1 SNHLY and CDR2 FYNNEI. The V and J ends lost 3 bases and 4 bases, in that order; junction bases with no gene match: 4. The CDR3 spans 15 residues. The CDR3 here is CASSDSTSGSYEQYF. CDR3 sequence (DNA): TGTGCCAGCAGTGATTCGACTAGCGGGAGTTACGAGCAGTACTTC.

V is TRBV27 and J is TRBJ1-3, with D maybe TRBD1 (6 bases). Germline V gene sequence: CDR1 MNHEY, CDR2 SMNVEV (reference sequence). Trimming removed 6 bases from V and 5 bases from J, with 17 bases in between. The CDR3 runs 15 residues. CDR3: CASSSTGFLRNTIYF. The CDR3 DNA follows: TGTGCCAGCAGCTCAACAGGGTTTTTAAGAAACACCATATATTTT.

The chain uses TRBV6-5 and TRBJ1-4; the D is unclear. The V gene lost 5 bases and the J gene lost 8 bases, with 18 bases spanning the gap. The CDR3 extends over 15 amino acids. Germline CDR1 MNHEY, CDR2 SVGAGI. CDR3 bases: TGTGCCAGCAGTGCCAAGGAATATCGACGGGAAAAACTGTTTTTT. Its translation is CASSAKEYRREKLFF.

The chain couples TRBV9 to TRBJ1-5, with D tentatively TRBD1 (6 bases). This CDR3 is built from 14 residues. The ends were cut back, 3 bases at V and 5 bases at J, with 12 bases in the middle. Germline V gene sequence: CDR1 SGDLS, CDR2 YYNGEE. In nucleotides, the CDR3 is TGTGCCAGCAGCGCCGGGACACTAGATCAGCCCCAGCATTTT. Translation gives CASSAGTLDQPQHF.

This chain connects TRBV7-9 to TRBJ2-1; D not resolved. Per germline, CDR1 SEHNR and CDR2 FQNEAQ (reference sequence). V shed 5 bases and J shed 7 bases, with 9 bases lying between them. The CDR3 has 12 residues. Here the CDR3 DNA reads TGTGCCAGCAGCCCGACCCAGAATGAGCAGTTCTTC. Protein sequence: CASSPTQNEQFF.

The chain uses TRBV21-1 and TRBJ2-3. TRBV21-1 has pseudogene status. This CDR3 comprises 11 residues. CDR3 in amino acids: CASSKADTQYF. CDR3 nucleotide sequence: TGTGCCAGCAGCAAAGCAGATACGCAGTATTTT.

V and J are TRBV4-1 and TRBJ2-1, with D possibly TRBD2 on 5 matching bases. Per germline, CDR1 MGHRA and CDR2 YSYEKL. Trimming stripped 4 bases from V and 3 bases from J, with 13 bases between. This CDR3 is 15 amino acids long. The CDR3 DNA sequence: TGCGCCAGCAGCCGCGAGGCGGGCCTCTACAATGAGCAGTTCTTC. It specifies CASSREAGLYNEQFF.

The V call is TRBV4-1, the J call TRBJ1-1; D is perhaps TRBD1 (6 bases). Germline CDR1 is MGHRA and CDR2 is YSYEKL. The length of the CDR3 is 12 residues. V lost 3 bases, J lost 5 bases, and 7 bases lay in between. The CDR3 DNA sequence: TGCGCCAGCAGCCAGGGGGCGACTGAAGCTTTCTTT. This gives the protein CASSQGATEAFF.

The chain links TRBV7-6 to TRBJ2-2; possibly TRBD1 for D (5 bases). Germline CDR1 reads SGHVS; CDR2 reads FNYEAQ. The CDR3 covers 15 residues. V was shortened by 1 base and J by 4 bases, with 10 bases between the two germline ends. The CDR3 is CASSLGPGSTGELFF. The CDR3 DNA sequence: TGTGCCAGCAGCTTAGGTCCAGGGTCCACCGGGGAGCTGTTTTTT.

The chain links TRBV4-3 to TRBJ2-7; TRBD1 might be the D (5 bases). The germline CDR1 and CDR2 sequences are LGHNA and YSLEER. This CDR3 is built from 13 residues. The V end lost 4 bases, the J end lost 7 bases, and 14 bases lay between the germline ends. The CDR3 loop is CASSPYQGGEQYF. CDR3 DNA: TGCGCCAGCAGCCCTTACCAGGGTGGAGAGCAGTACTTC.

This sequence joins TRBV2 and TRBJ2-7; TRBD2 is a possible D gene (5 bases). Germline lookup yields CDR1 SNHLY and CDR2 FYNNEI. This CDR3 spans 14 amino acids. V lost 4 bases and J lost 4, with 14 bases in between. The CDR3 region has the DNA TGTGCCAGCAGTGTGCGGACTCCCCTATACGAGCAGTACTTC. Translation: CASSVRTPLYEQYF.

The V call is TRBV4-3, the J call TRBJ2-4; 11 bases agree with TRBD1. Germline trimming cut 2 bases from V and 2 bases from J; bases unmatched to any gene: 8. There are 18 residues in the CDR3. The germline V gene has CDR1 LGHNA and CDR2 YSLEER. The CDR3, as DNA: TGCGCCAGCAGCCAAATTGTTGGGACAGGGGGTTCCAAAAACATTCAGTACTTC. This sequence encodes CASSQIVGTGGSKNIQYF.

The chain employs TRBV4-1 and TRBJ1-1; D gene unclear. This CDR3 has 14 amino acids. Germline CDR1 reads MGHRA; CDR2 reads YSYEKL. The V end lost 1 base, the J end lost 1 base, and 7 bases lay between the germline ends. The CDR3 coding sequence is TGCGCCAGCAGCCAAGTATCCCCGAACACTGAAGCTTTCTTT. Amino acid sequence: CASSQVSPNTEAFF.

The chain recombines TRBV28 with TRBJ2-7; tentatively, D is TRBD1 or TRBD2 (6 bases each). V was clipped by 7 bases and J by 4 bases, with 17 bases between them. CDR1 and CDR2 from the germline V gene are MDHEN and SYDVKM. There are 14 residues in the CDR3. This chain's CDR3 is CASIYGGGMYEQYF. The CDR3 DNA reads TGTGCCAGCATATATGGAGGGGGGATGTACGAGCAGTACTTC.